This T cell receptor beta chain was observed in a study of beta chain features in type 1 diabetes. Study-wide points: A moderate, significant TCRB CDR3 shortening appeared in type 1 diabetes across four CD4+ subsets.

CDR3 length: 14 residues. Germline-derived CDR1 and CDR2 are SGHVS and FNYEAQ. V was shortened by 0 bases and J by 4 bases, with 7 bases between the two germline ends. Expressed TCRB transcripts were sequenced, since all the RNA that had been isolated was reverse transcribed. Sequenced by immunoSEQ multiplex PCR; TCRdb stores in-frame clones only, minus some. The repertoire consists of 680,000 or so clones, with roughly 13% occurring once and the leading ten covering around 0.022%. This clone was detected a few times. As yet, its antigen is unknown. Sequencing input: naive CD4+ T cells from blood. This chain uses TRBV7-6 with TRBJ1-3; possibly TRBD1 for D (5 bases). The sequence came from a man in his late teens or twenties with type 1 diabetes. The DNA of the CDR3 is TGTGCCAGCAGCTTAGCAGGGGACGGAAACACCATATATTTT. Translation gives CASSLAGDGNTIYF.